This T cell receptor beta chain was found in a study of blood T cells in healthy people across ages. The second PCR ran about 6 to 12 cycles with a sample-barcoded 5' primer and J-beta primers. Researchers report that each sample yielded at least 3 million CDR3-containing paired-end reads. TCRdb redid the calling of the 5' RACE reads with MiXCR, one entry per CDR3 protein. The table shows roughly 1.9 million distinct CDR3 sequences, with roughly two fifths occurring only once. Whole-study results and caveats: Strong correlation linked observed beta diversity and percent naive T cells. Roughly linear declines in TCR beta diversity per million T cells occurred with age.

The sample holds a few counts of this clonotype. Antigen specificity is unknown. V was cut by 7 bases and J by 2 bases, with 15 bases left in between. The CDR3 totals 14 residues. V is TRBV12-3 or TRBV12-4 and J is TRBJ2-7; maybe TRBD1 (6 bases). This clonotype was obtained from a human donor in good health. Source material: blood. In DNA form, the CDR3 reads TGTGCCAGCACCCGCATCGGACAGACCTACGAGCAGTACTTC. Translated: CASTRIGQTYEQYF.